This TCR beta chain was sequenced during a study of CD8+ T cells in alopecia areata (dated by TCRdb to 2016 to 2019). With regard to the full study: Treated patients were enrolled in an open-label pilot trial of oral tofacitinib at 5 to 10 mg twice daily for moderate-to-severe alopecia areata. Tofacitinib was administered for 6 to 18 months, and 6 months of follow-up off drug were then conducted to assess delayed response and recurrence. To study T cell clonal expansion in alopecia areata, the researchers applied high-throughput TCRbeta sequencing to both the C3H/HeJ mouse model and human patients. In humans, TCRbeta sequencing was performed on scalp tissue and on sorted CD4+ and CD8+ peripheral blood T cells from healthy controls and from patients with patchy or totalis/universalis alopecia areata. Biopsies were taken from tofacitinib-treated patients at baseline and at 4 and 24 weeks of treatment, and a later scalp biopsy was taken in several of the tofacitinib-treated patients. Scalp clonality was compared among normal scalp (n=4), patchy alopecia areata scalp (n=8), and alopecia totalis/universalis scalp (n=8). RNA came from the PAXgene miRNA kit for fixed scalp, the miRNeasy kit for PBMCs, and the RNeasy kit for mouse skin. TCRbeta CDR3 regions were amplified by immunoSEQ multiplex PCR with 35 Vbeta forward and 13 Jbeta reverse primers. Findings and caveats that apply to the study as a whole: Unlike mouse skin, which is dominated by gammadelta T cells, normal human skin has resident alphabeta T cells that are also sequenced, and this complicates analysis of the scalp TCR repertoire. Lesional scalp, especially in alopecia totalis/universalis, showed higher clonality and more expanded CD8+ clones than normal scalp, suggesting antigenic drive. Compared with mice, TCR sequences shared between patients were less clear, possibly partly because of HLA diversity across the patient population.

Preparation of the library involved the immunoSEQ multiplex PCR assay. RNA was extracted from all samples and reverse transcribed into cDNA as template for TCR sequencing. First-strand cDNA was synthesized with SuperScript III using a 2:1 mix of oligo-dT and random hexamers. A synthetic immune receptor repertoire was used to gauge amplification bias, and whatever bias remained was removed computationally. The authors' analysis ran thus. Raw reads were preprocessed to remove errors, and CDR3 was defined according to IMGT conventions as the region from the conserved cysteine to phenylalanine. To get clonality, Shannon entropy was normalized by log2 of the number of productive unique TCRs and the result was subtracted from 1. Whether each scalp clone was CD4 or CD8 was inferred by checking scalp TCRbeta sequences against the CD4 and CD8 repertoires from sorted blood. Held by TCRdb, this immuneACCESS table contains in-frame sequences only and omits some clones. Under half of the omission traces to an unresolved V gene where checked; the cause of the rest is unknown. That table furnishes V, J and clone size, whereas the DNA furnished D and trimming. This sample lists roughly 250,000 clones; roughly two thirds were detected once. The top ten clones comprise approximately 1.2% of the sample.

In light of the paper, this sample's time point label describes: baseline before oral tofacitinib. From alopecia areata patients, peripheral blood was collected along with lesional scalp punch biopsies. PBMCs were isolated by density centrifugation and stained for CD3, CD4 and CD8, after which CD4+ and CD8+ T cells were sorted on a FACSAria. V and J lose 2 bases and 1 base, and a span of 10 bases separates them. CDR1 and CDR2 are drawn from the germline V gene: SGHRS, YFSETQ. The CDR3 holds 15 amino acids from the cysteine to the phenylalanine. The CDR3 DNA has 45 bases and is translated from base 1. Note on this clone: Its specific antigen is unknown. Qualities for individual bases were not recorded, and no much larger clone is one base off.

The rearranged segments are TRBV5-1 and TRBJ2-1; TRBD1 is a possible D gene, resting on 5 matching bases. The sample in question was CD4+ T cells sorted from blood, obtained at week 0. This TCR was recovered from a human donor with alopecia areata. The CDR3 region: CASSLRTPSYNEQFF. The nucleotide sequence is TGCGCCAGCAGCTTAAGGACACCATCCTACAATGAGCAGTTCTTC.